A few counts support the clone carrying this T cell receptor beta chain. Its specificity is unknown. The entry originates in a study of T-cell reconstitution after alpha-beta-depleted transplantation in children. The V and J ends lost 1 base and 0 bases, in that order; junction bases with no gene match: 8. The germline CDR1 and CDR2 sequences are MGHRA and YSYEKL. This CDR3 spans 17 amino acids. Broader study findings: Surviving recipient T cells and thymic progenitors underlay high day-60 TCRbeta diversity in some patients. The study reportedly traced alpha-beta T cells about two months after transplant to several hundred expanded graft clones. Newly made T cells mostly supplied T-cell counts and diversity one year after transplant.

Unique molecular identifiers were used in preparing the TCRbeta library. TCRdb re-called the PCR reads with MiXCR, one entry per CDR3 protein. The sample records about 870,000 distinct CDR3 sequences, 15% to 20% being singletons. This clonotype originated in a male patient under 18 who had a stem cell transplant for acute lymphoblastic leukemia, so the T cells may come from the graft donor. The sequencing used PBMCs, mostly from graft donor cells, collected 360 days after TCRalphabeta/CD19-depleted stem cell transplant. The chain links TRBV4-1 to TRBJ2-7; 8 bases agree with TRBD2. The CDR3 reads CASSQGKLAESSYEQYF. CDR3 DNA: TGCGCCAGCAGCCAAGGGAAACTAGCGGAGAGCTCCTACGAGCAGTACTTC.